This note documents a single TCR beta chain sequence. The specificity of this receptor is unknown. Base qualities are not provided; no much larger clone lies one nucleotide away. This sample was taken from a study of T cells in Graves' hyperthyroidism and ophthalmopathy (dated by TCRdb to about 2019). Regarding the research as a whole: Peripheral blood was sampled at the time of initial diagnosis, prior to any treatment. The paper reports TCR Vbeta CDR3 sequencing of 130 to 150 peripheral blood samples: around 45 ophthalmopathy, under 85 hyperthyroidism and roughly 17 progressor patients. To identify TCR V-J signatures that set the groups apart, the researchers used a discovery cohort of 90 to 100 patients, made up of around 42 with Graves' ophthalmopathy and 57 with stable Graves' hyperthyroidism. For training and testing, the 100 or so patients in the discovery cohort were randomly divided in a 7:3 ratio. Prospective prediction of ophthalmopathy was tested in an independent validation cohort consisting of fewer than 20 hyperthyroidism patients and 15 or so patients who later progressed to ophthalmopathy. Thyroid tissue and blood T-cell repertoires from several Graves' hyperthyroidism patients were also compared in the study. Once sampling was done, hyperthyroidism patients were given methimazole at a starting dose of 30 mg daily, whereas ophthalmopathy patients were given high-dose intravenous methylprednisolone.

Ophthalmopathy patients had moderately to severely active disease, Clinical Activity Score of at least 3, NOSPECS grade of at least 4, and duration under 3 months. The study excluded patients with uncontrolled infections, other autoimmune diseases, pregnancy or lactation. Clinical symptoms, serum thyroxine and TRAb, thyroid ultrasound, and orbital computed tomography formed the basis for the diagnoses. PBMCs were separated from roughly 9.3 ml of fresh peripheral blood using Ficoll-Paque density gradient centrifugation. Total RNA was extracted using Trizol reagent, and RNA quality was assessed on an Agilent 2100 Bioanalyzer. TCR beta CDR3 regions were amplified from RNA transcripts. For the first round of RT-PCR on the TCR CDR3, the HTBI primer set was used together with the Qiagen OneStep RT-PCR kit. Libraries were constructed in a second round of multiplex PCR, after which size selection and purification were performed. Paired-end sequencing of the libraries was performed with 100 bp reads on an Illumina HiSeq2000. On the study's bioinformatics: SOAPnuke was used to process the raw data, removing reads that contained adapters or uncalled bases, had a mean Phred below 15, or lacked an exact match to the constant primer or identifier. COPE v1.2.5 was used to merge high-quality paired reads, and clonotypes were defined as unique nucleotide sequences. Clonotypes were aligned to IMGT TRBV, TRBD and TRBJ reference segments using MiTCR v1.1. The analysis included only V-J combinations with a frequency above 0.0001, which together covered roughly 99% of the repertoires. The TCS score was defined as F50 (clonal expansion) divided by E x V (chaos), with BLOSUM62-based TCRdist calculated between CDR3 peptides within each V-J. Welch's t-statistics and random forest reduced 500 to 550 V-J features to roughly 13, which were used in a naive Bayes classifier (R e1071). TCRdb itself trimmed the public reads at Q25 with fastp, ran MiXCR and retained productive beta chains. Every CDR3 protein is listed once, alongside the most common genes and DNA of its rows. None of the V and J calls come from the authors' own analysis; TCRdb made them. The sample yields hundreds of thousands of distinct CDR3 sequences; roughly 21% were counted once. In total, the top ten clones hold about half of the sample.

The CDR3, from cysteine to phenylalanine, totals 13 residues. This entry keeps only the CDR3 DNA: 39 bases, framed from base 1. According to the germline V gene, CDR1 reads KGHDR and CDR2 reads SFDVKD. Ends trimmed: V by 6 bases, J by 5 bases; bases unmatched to a gene: 3. What the research found in general, with its limitations: Most expanded thyroid clonotypes (frequency above 0.001) were also detected in blood, suggesting blood repertoires may reflect thyroid immune responses. In validation, the model predicted progression to ophthalmopathy with approximately 70% sensitivity and over 72% specificity, a median of 6.5 months before onset. Sample size was not statistically predetermined, and blinding of investigators to group allocation was not performed. In cross-validation, a model built on a 13 V-J signature told ophthalmopathy apart from stable hyperthyroidism with 87.88% sensitivity and roughly 83% specificity, and in testing the same model reached 80%/75%.

The sequence was obtained from a middle-aged man with Graves' ophthalmopathy. The sequenced sample consisted of blood. The V and J genes are TRBV24-1 and TRBJ1-5, with 7 bases in between that match TRBD1. The CDR3 loop reads CATSHRGDQPQHF. The nucleotides read TGTGCCACCAGTCACAGGGGAGATCAGCCCCAGCATTTT.